This T cell receptor (beta chain) came from a study of blood T cell repertoires in COVID-19. Study overall: Sites in the United States, Italy and Spain provided acute and convalescent COVID-19 samples.

CDR1 and CDR2 (germline): MNHEY, SMNVEV (reference sequence). The CDR3 is made up of 15 amino acids. The V end was cut by 6 bases, the J end by 0 bases, with 12 bases between. Repertoires were generated with immunoSEQ multiplex PCR, while TCRdb's copy carries only in-frame clones and drops some. This sample has about 160,000 clones, with more than 70% found just once. Cohort 3 donors were reported recovered after two negative PCRs, clearance, or symptom resolution. The material sequenced was PBMCs or T cells enriched from blood (not recorded which). The chain joins TRBV27 to TRBJ2-1; D gene ambiguous. This TCR was recovered from a man aged 35-49 years who had recovered from COVID-19. The CDR3: CASRETGYSYNEQFF. DNA of the CDR3: TGTGCCAGCAGGGAGACCGGTTACTCCTACAATGAGCAGTTCTTC.